The rows below give T cell receptor beta chains drawn from one sample of a study of blood T cell repertoires in COVID-19. Profiling relied on immunoSEQ multiplex PCR, and the TCRdb table lists in-frame clones only, not all of them. This table has around 150,000 clones, more than 75% appearing once. The sample comprised peripheral blood. These receptor sequences come from a man between 65 and 85 years old with acute or convalescent COVID-19. Both conserved end residues are part of each CDR3. D genes are given only for firm matches. Clone sizes are given selectively: once, few, many, or a class where the clone is expanded.

abundance: NA; d_gene: NA; j_gene: TRBJ2-3; v_gene: TRBV29-1; CDR3aa: CSGSNTDTQYF; CDR3nt: TGCAGCGGCTCTAACACAGATACGCAGTATTTT
abundance: NA; d_gene: NA; j_gene: TRBJ2-2; v_gene: TRBV7-3; CDR3aa: CASSLGALGSGELFF; CDR3nt: TGTGCCAGCAGCTTGGGGGCGCTTGGGTCCGGGGAGCTGTTTTTT
abundance: once; d_gene: NA; j_gene: TRBJ2-5; v_gene: TRBV19; CDR3aa: CASSDSPQNSYQETQYF; CDR3nt: TGTGCCAGTTCGGACAGCCCTCAAAACTCGTACCAAGAGACCCAGTACTTC
abundance: NA; d_gene: TRBD1; j_gene: TRBJ1-2; v_gene: TRBV9; CDR3aa: CASSVEPLGTGSGYTF; CDR3nt: TGTGCCAGCAGCGTAGAGCCCCTCGGGACAGGGTCTGGCTACACCTTC
abundance: NA; d_gene: TRBD1; j_gene: TRBJ1-4; v_gene: TRBV3-1/TRBV3-2; CDR3aa: CASSQDPLTGTATNEKLFF; CDR3nt: TGTGCCAGCAGCCAAGATCCCCTGACAGGGACAGCAACTAATGAAAAACTGTTTTTT
abundance: NA; d_gene: TRBD1; j_gene: TRBJ1-5; v_gene: TRBV6-1; CDR3aa: CASSETGYSNQPQHF; CDR3nt: TGTGCCAGCAGTGAGACAGGGTATAGCAATCAGCCCCAGCATTTT
abundance: NA; d_gene: NA; j_gene: TRBJ2-3; v_gene: TRBV4-1; CDR3aa: CASSQDTYNTDTQYF; CDR3nt: TGCGCCAGCAGCCAAGACACGTACAACACAGATACGCAGTATTTT
abundance: NA; d_gene: NA; j_gene: TRBJ2-1; v_gene: TRBV5-1; CDR3aa: CASSVGGFKNEQFF; CDR3nt: TGCGCCAGCAGCGTTGGGGGGTTTAAGAATGAGCAGTTCTTC
abundance: once; d_gene: NA; j_gene: TRBJ1-1; v_gene: TRBV10-3; CDR3aa: CAISEGRTEAFF; CDR3nt: TGTGCCATCAGTGAGGGGCGAACTGAAGCTTTCTTT
abundance: NA; d_gene: NA; j_gene: TRBJ2-4; v_gene: TRBV21-1; CDR3aa: CATGGVAKNIQYF; CDR3nt: TGTGCCACCGGGGGGGTAGCCAAAAACATTCAGTACTTC
abundance: NA; d_gene: TRBD1; j_gene: TRBJ2-2; v_gene: TRBV19; CDR3aa: CASSAGTGGRGGELFF; CDR3nt: TGTGCCAGTAGTGCCGGGACAGGGGGCCGGGGCGGGGAGCTGTTTTTT
abundance: NA; d_gene: NA; j_gene: TRBJ2-7; v_gene: TRBV27; CDR3aa: CASSLSAGLEQYF; CDR3nt: TGTGCCAGCAGTTTATCGGCAGGGTTAGAGCAGTACTTC
abundance: once; d_gene: TRBD1; j_gene: TRBJ1-1; v_gene: TRBV5-1; CDR3aa: CASSLDRGTVDGTEAFF; CDR3nt: TGCGCCAGCAGCTTGGACAGGGGCACCGTAGATGGCACTGAAGCTTTCTTT
abundance: few; d_gene: TRBD1; j_gene: TRBJ1-1; v_gene: TRBV9; CDR3aa: CASSGATGGTEAFF; CDR3nt: TGTGCCAGCAGCGGGGCGACAGGGGGCACTGAAGCTTTCTTT
abundance: NA; d_gene: NA; j_gene: TRBJ1-1; v_gene: TRBV12-5; CDR3aa: CASGYQGGAEAFF; CDR3nt: TGTGCTAGTGGTTACCAAGGGGGTGCTGAAGCTTTCTTT
abundance: few; d_gene: TRBD1; j_gene: TRBJ1-4; v_gene: TRBV30; CDR3aa: CAWSAGTDEKLFF; CDR3nt: TGTGCCTGGAGTGCCGGGACAGATGAAAAACTGTTTTTT
abundance: NA; d_gene: NA; j_gene: TRBJ2-7; v_gene: TRBV14; CDR3aa: CASSSWRGLSEQYF; CDR3nt: TGTGCCAGCAGCTCGTGGCGGGGGCTCTCCGAGCAGTACTTC
abundance: NA; d_gene: NA; j_gene: TRBJ2-5; v_gene: TRBV5-6; CDR3aa: CASSLTSTGETQYF; CDR3nt: TGTGCCAGCAGCTTGACATCCACGGGAGAGACCCAGTACTTC
abundance: NA; d_gene: TRBD1; j_gene: TRBJ2-7; v_gene: TRBV7-9; CDR3aa: CASSSRGSSYEQYF; CDR3nt: TGTGCCAGCAGCTCCAGGGGGAGCTCCTACGAGCAGTACTTC
abundance: NA; d_gene: TRBD1; j_gene: TRBJ1-4; v_gene: TRBV6-6; CDR3aa: CASRSTGAATNEKLFF; CDR3nt: TGTGCCAGCAGAAGCACAGGGGCAGCAACTAATGAAAAACTGTTTTTT